This T cell receptor beta chain stems from a study of beta chain features in type 1 diabetes. Expressed TCRB transcripts got sequenced, as all isolated RNA was reverse transcribed. TCRdb's copy holds only in-frame clones and misses some; the assay was immunoSEQ multiplex PCR. Among 300,000 to 450,000 clones listed, roughly an eighth were seen once. The V gene end was trimmed by 5 bases and the J gene end by 5 bases; junction bases not matched to a gene: 9. CDR3 size: 15 residues. Germline V gene sequence: CDR1 LNHNV, CDR2 YYDKDF (reference sequence). What was sequenced was naive CD4+ T cells from blood. The receptor comes from a man aged 18 to 35 in good health. The rearrangement joins TRBV15 to TRBJ1-5; 7 nucleotides agree with TRBD1. The CDR3: CATSGRYRGDQPQHF. The DNA for the CDR3 is TGTGCCACCAGCGGCCGTTACAGGGGAGATCAGCCCCAGCATTTT. The whole variable domain, remainder taken from reference TRBV15 and TRBJ1-5, is DAMVIQNPRYQVTQFGKPVTLSCSQTLNHNVMYWYQQKSSQAPKLLFHYYDKDFNNEADTPDNFQSRRPNTSFCFLDIRSPGLGDTAMYLCATSGRYRGDQPQHFGDGTRLSIL.